One T cell receptor (beta chain) is described in this entry. Its antigen is as yet unknown. The sample is drawn from a study of T cell repertoires in cytomegalovirus infection. About the research overall: Indicated by public TCR beta signatures were CMV infection and matching HLA type. Whole-study findings and limits: Based on cumulative public TCR beta family frequency, carriers of CMV plus the relevant HLA were identified.

TCRdb independently ran MiXCR on the reads; one entry per CDR3 protein. The sample holds around 490,000 distinct CDR3 sequences, about 26% seen once. Germline lookup yields CDR1 SGHAT and CDR2 FQNNGV. The CDR3 has 15 residues. The V end lost 5 bases, the J end lost 0 bases, and 11 bases lay between the germline ends. Sequenced sample: PBMCs. The sequence was collected from a human donor in good health (CMV status not recorded). Some clones in this sample may be carry-over from other donors' samples. The chain has TRBV11-2 and TRBJ2-4; D perhaps matches TRBD1 (6 bases). The DNA for the CDR3 is TGTGCCAGCAGCCACGGACAGCTAGCCAAAAACATTCAGTACTTC. Amino acids: CASSHGQLAKNIQYF.